This TCR beta chain stems from a study of cytomegalovirus exposure and HLA in healthy donors. Background on the study: Ancestry clustering placed 70% to 90% of roughly 410 genotyped donors in the Caucasian-associated cluster. Study outcomes and limitations: There were around 160 TCR beta chains listed as cytomegalovirus-associated.

Use of 60 Vbeta and 13 Jbeta primers characterized the PCR. Some clones are missing from TCRdb's copy, which holds only in-frame ones; the method was immunoSEQ multiplex PCR. The table shows some 66,000 clones, with around 75% occurring only once. Unrecorded immune exposure was likely among donors, who were nominally healthy when sampled. This clone showed up just once. Its matching antigen is unknown. The germline gene is not matched at one end of the junction; a read error may be the cause. This sequence originates from a man in his fifties or sixties in good health and CMV-seropositive. The source material was PBMCs.

The CDR3 coding sequence is TGTGCTAGCAGCTTAAGTTTGGCAGTTTACGATGAGCAGTTCTTC. This gives the protein CASSLSLAVYDEQFF. J is TRBJ2-1 and V is TRBV7-7, with D unclear. CDR3 size: 15 residues. Germline CDR1 and CDR2: SSHAT and FNYEAQ (reference sequence).